These T cell receptor beta chains were read from a single sample in a study of post-analysis software for immune sequencing data. TCRdb analysed the PCR reads with MiXCR anew, one entry per CDR3 protein. Of 600,000 to 750,000 distinct CDR3 sequences in the sample, 59% were seen once. Input material: blood. The source of these receptors is a girl aged 2-10 years with multiple sclerosis. CDR3s include the opening cysteine and the closing phenylalanine or tryptophan. Each record gives: V gene, D gene, clone size, J gene, CDR3 protein, CDR3 DNA. The D gene is left open where the match is weak. Size is omitted from some rows. Given values are once, few, many or a class for expanded clones.

TRBV11-3	TRBD2	NA	TRBJ2-1	CASSPTGLAGGSLQFF	TGTGCCAGCAGCCCAACGGGACTAGCGGGAGGCAGCCTCCAGTTCTTC
TRBV29-1	TRBD1	NA	TRBJ2-1	CSTGGRREQFF	TGCAGCACAGGGGGAAGGCGTGAGCAGTTCTTC
TRBV27	NA	NA	TRBJ1-2	CASSLIGRNYGYTF	TGTGCCAGCAGTTTAATCGGCAGGAACTATGGCTACACCTTC
TRBV5-1	TRBD1	NA	TRBJ1-2	CASSWRGQGNYGYTF	TGCGCCAGCAGCTGGAGGGGACAGGGGAACTATGGCTACACCTTC
TRBV29-1	NA	NA	TRBJ2-5	CSVEGAGLQETQYF	TGCAGCGTTGAGGGAGCAGGGCTCCAAGAGACCCAGTACTTC
TRBV10-3	TRBD2	few	TRBJ2-7	CASAGGHASYEQYF	TGTGCCAGTGCGGGGGGTCACGCGTCGTACGAGCAGTACTTC
TRBV29-1	TRBD2	few	TRBJ2-1	CSVTPDTSGRAGEQFF	TGTAGCGTGACCCCCGATACTAGCGGGAGGGCCGGTGAGCAGTTCTTC
TRBV5-1	NA	NA	TRBJ2-4	CASSPRQIVDYKNIQYF	TGCGCCAGCAGCCCCCGACAGATTGTCGATTACAAAAACATTCAGTACTTC
TRBV6-2/TRBV6-3	TRBD1	NA	TRBJ2-4	CASSSLKGQGYGKNIQYF	TGTGCCAGCAGTTCCCTCAAAGGACAGGGGTACGGCAAAAACATTCAGTACTTC
TRBV2	NA	NA	TRBJ2-6	CASSEPARQSFSGANVLTF	TGTGCCAGCAGTGAACCAGCGCGACAGTCTTTCTCTGGGGCCAACGTCCTGACTTTC
TRBV20-1	TRBD2	NA	TRBJ2-7	CSANSPSRVGGISTSAPYEQYF	TGCAGTGCCAATTCGCCCTCCAGGGTCGGAGGAATTTCGACTAGCGCCCCCTACGAGCAGTACTTC
TRBV6-2/TRBV6-3	NA	NA	TRBJ2-1	CASSYSSRGNEQFF	TGTGCCAGCAGTTACTCGAGCAGGGGCAATGAGCAGTTCTTC
TRBV29-1	TRBD2	few	TRBJ2-5	CSVVASGQETQYF	TGCAGCGTTGTCGCTAGCGGTCAAGAGACCCAGTACTTC
TRBV5-1	NA	NA	TRBJ2-6	CASSLGSWPGTASGANVLTF	TGCGCCAGCAGCTTGGGTTCCTGGCCAGGAACGGCCTCTGGGGCCAACGTCCTGACTTTC
TRBV20-1	TRBD1	few	TRBJ2-5	CSARGLGDRLQETQYF	TGCAGTGCCCGGGGCCTGGGGGACAGATTACAAGAGACCCAGTACTTC
TRBV7-9	NA	NA	TRBJ2-3	CASTLDGFTDTQYF	TGTGCCAGCACCCTAGACGGATTCACAGATACGCAGTATTTT
TRBV6-5	NA	NA	TRBJ1-2	CASSPWGGGGYTF	TGTGCCAGCAGTCCCTGGGGGGGCGGCGGCTACACCTTC
TRBV20-1	TRBD1	few	TRBJ1-6	CSARLFRGLNNSPLHF	TGCAGTGCTAGACTCTTCAGGGGGCTTAATAATTCACCCCTCCACTTT
TRBV29-1	TRBD1	few	TRBJ1-2	CSVEETGQSYGYTF	TGCAGCGTTGAAGAGACAGGGCAGTCCTATGGCTACACCTTC
TRBV27	NA	NA	TRBJ2-7	CASSPGLKPYEQYF	TGTGCCAGCAGTCCGGGACTGAAACCATACGAGCAGTACTTC
TRBV10-3	TRBD1	NA	TRBJ2-7	CAIKRTGGSYEQYF	TGTGCCATCAAACGGACAGGGGGTTCGTACGAGCAGTACTTC
TRBV5-1	NA	NA	TRBJ1-2	CASSLAVGQNYGYTF	TGCGCCAGCAGCTTGGCCGTAGGACAGAACTATGGCTACACCTTC
TRBV20-1	TRBD2	NA	TRBJ2-1	CSASSSGRIAGEQFF	TGCAGTGCTAGCTCTAGCGGGAGGATAGCCGGTGAGCAGTTCTTC
TRBV29-1	NA	few	TRBJ2-5	CSGTENQETQYF	TGCAGCGGGACAGAAAACCAAGAGACCCAGTACTTC
TRBV24-1	NA	NA	TRBJ1-2	CATSESTGRGYTF	TGTGCCACCAGTGAGTCAACAGGGCGCGGCTACACCTTC
TRBV5-6	NA	NA	TRBJ2-3	CASSWGGSFTDTQYF	TGTGCCAGCAGCTGGGGGGGCAGTTTCACAGATACGCAGTATTTT
TRBV4-2	TRBD2	few	TRBJ2-1	CASSQDSLAGVLKQFF	TGTGCCAGCAGCCAAGATTCACTAGCGGGAGTTCTCAAGCAGTTCTTC
TRBV7-9	TRBD1	NA	TRBJ2-5	CASSLLGYTGDMGETQYF	TGTGCCAGCAGCTTACTCGGTTACACAGGGGATATGGGAGAGACCCAGTACTTC